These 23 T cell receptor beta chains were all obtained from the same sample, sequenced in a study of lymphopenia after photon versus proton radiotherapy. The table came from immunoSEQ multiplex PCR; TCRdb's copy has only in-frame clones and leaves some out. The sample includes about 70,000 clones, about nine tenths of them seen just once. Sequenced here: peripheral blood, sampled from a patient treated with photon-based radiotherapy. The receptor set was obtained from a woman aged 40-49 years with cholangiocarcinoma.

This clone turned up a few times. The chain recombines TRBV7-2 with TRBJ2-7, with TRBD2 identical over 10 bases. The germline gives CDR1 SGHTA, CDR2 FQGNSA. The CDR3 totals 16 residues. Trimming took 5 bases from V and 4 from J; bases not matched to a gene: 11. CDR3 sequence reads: CASSLGTGLAAYEQYF. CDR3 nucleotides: TGTGCCAGCAGCCTCGGAACAGGACTAGCGGCGTACGAGCAGTACTTC. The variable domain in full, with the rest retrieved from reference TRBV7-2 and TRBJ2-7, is GAGVSQSPSNKVTEKGKDVELRCDPISGHTALYWYRQSLGQGLEFLIYFQGNSAPDKSGLPSDRFSAERTGGSVSTLTIQRTQQEDSAVYLCASSLGTGLAAYEQYFGPGTRLTVT.

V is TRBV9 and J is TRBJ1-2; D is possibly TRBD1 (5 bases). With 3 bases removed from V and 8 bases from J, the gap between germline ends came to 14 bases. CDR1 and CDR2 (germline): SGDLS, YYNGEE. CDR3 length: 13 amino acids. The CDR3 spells CASSGGMVQGYTF. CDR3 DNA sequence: TGTGCCAGCAGCGGGGGGATGGTTCAGGGCTACACCTTC.

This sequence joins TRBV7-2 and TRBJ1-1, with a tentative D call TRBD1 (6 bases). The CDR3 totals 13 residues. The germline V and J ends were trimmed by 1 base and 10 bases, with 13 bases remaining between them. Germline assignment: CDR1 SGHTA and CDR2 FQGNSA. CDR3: CASSLGDILVAFF. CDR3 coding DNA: TGTGCCAGCAGCTTAGGGGACATTCTAGTAGCTTTCTTT.

This chain's CDR3 is CASSLARENTEAFF. The DNA for the CDR3 is TGCGCCAGCAGCTTGGCCAGGGAGAACACTGAAGCTTTCTTT. V and J are TRBV5-1 and TRBJ1-1; a weak D match, TRBD1 (5 bases). Trimming removed 0 bases from V and 1 base from J, with 7 bases in between. The CDR3 has 14 residues. CDR1 is SGHRS and CDR2 is YFSETQ in the germline V gene.

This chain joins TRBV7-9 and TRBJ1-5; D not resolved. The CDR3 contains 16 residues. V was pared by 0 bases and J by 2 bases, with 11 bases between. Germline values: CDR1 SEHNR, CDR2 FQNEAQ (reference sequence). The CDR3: CASSLATGLGNQPQHF. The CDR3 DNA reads TGTGCCAGCAGCTTAGCAACGGGTTTGGGCAATCAGCCCCAGCATTTT.

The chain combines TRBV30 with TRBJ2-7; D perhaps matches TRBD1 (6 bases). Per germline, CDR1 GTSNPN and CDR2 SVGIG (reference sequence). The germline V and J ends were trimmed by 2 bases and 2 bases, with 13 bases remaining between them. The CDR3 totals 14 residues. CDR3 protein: CAWSPTDRPYEQYF. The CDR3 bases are TGTGCCTGGAGTCCTACGGACAGACCCTACGAGCAGTACTTC. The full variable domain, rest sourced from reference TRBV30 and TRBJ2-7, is SQTIHQWPATLVQPVGSPLSLECTVEGTSNPNLYWYRQAAGRGLQLLFYSVGIGQISSEVPQNLSASRPQDRQFILSSKKLLLSDSGFYLCAWSPTDRPYEQYFGPGTRLTVT.

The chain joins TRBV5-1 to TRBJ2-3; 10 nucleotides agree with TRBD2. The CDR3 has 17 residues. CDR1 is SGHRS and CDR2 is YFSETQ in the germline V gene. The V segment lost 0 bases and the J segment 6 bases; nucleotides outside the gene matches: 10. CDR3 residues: CASSLAYASGSEDTQYF. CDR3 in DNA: TGCGCCAGCAGCTTGGCGTATGCTAGCGGGAGTGAGGATACGCAGTATTTT.

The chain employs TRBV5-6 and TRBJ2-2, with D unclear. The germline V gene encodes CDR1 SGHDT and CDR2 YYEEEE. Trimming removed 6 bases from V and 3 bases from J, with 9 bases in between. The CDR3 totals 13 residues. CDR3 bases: TGTGCCAGCATCGAGGACGACACCGGGGAGCTGTTTTTT. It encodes CASIEDDTGELFF.

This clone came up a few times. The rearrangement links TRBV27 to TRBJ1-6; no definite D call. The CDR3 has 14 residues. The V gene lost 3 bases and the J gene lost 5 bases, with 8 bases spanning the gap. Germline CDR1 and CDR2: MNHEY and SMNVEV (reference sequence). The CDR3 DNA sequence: TGTGCCAGCAGTTTCCGGCGGGATAATTCACCCCTCCACTTT. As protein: CASSFRRDNSPLHF.

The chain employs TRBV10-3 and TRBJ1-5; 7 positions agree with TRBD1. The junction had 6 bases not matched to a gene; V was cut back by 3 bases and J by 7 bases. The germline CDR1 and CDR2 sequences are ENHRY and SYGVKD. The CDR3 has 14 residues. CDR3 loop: CAISDETGNQPQHF. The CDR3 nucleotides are TGTGCCATCAGTGACGAGACAGGGAACCAGCCCCAGCATTTT.

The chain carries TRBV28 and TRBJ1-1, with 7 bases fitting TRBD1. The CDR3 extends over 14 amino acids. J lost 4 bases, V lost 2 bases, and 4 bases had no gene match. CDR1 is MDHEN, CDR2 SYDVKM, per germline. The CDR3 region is CASSLTYRGTEAFF. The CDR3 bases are TGTGCCAGCAGTTTAACGTACAGGGGCACTGAAGCTTTCTTT.

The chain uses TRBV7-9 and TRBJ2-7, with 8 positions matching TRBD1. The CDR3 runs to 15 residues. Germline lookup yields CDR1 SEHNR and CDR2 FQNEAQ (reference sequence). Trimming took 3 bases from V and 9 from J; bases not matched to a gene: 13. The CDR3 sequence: CASSLRTGLIARQYF. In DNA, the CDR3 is TGTGCCAGCAGCTTGAGGACAGGGCTAATTGCTCGGCAGTACTTC.

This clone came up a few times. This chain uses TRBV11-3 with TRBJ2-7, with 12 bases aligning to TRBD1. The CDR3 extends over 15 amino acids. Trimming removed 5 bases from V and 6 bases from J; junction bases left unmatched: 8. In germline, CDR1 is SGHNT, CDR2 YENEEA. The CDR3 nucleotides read TGTGCCAGCAGCCCTGGGACAGGGGGCCTTGGCGAGCAGTACTTC. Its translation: CASSPGTGGLGEQYF.

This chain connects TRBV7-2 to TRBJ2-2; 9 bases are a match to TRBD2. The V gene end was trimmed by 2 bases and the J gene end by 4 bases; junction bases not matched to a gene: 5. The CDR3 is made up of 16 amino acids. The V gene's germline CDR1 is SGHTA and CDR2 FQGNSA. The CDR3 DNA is TGTGCCAGCAGCTTAAATAGCGGGAGAGGCACCGGGGAGCTGTTTTTT. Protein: CASSLNSGRGTGELFF.

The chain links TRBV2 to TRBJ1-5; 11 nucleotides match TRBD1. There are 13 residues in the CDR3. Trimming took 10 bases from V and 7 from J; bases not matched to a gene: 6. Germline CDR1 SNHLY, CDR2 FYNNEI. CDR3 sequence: CATGQGAGQPQHF. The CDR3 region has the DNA TGTGCCACTGGACAGGGGGCAGGACAGCCCCAGCATTTT.

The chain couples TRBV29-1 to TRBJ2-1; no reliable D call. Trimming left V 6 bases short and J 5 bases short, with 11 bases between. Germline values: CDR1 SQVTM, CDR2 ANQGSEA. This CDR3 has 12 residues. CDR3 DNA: TGCAGCGTCGTAAGGGTAAACAATGAGCAGTTCTTC. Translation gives CSVVRVNNEQFF.

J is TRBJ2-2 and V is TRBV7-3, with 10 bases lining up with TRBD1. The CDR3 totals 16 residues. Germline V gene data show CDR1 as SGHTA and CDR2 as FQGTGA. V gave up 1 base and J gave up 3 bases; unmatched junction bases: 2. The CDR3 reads CASSLRTGGYTGELFF. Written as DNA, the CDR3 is TGTGCCAGCAGCTTAAGGACAGGGGGTTACACCGGGGAGCTGTTTTTT.

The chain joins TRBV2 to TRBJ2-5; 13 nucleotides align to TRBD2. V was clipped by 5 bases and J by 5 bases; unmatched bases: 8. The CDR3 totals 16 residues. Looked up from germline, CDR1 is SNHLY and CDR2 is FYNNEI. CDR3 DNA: TGTGCCAGCAGTCAGACTAGCGGGGGGATGAAGGAGACCCAGTACTTC. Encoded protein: CASSQTSGGMKETQYF.

The CDR3 is CAISDGTGFEKLFF. The CDR3 DNA is TGTGCCATCAGTGACGGGACAGGGTTTGAAAAACTGTTTTTT. The rearrangement uses TRBV10-3 and TRBJ1-4, with TRBD1 matching over 9 bases. CDR1 ENHRY and CDR2 SYGVKD come from the germline V gene. The CDR3 has 14 amino acids. V was pared by 3 bases and J by 7 bases, with 3 bases of the junction left unmatched.

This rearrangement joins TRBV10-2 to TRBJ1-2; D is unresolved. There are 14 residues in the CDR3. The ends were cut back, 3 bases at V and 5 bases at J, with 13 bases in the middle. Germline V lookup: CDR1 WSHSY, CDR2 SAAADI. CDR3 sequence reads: CASSDAFEGYGYTF. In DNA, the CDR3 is TGCGCCAGCAGTGACGCGTTTGAAGGGTATGGCTACACCTTC.

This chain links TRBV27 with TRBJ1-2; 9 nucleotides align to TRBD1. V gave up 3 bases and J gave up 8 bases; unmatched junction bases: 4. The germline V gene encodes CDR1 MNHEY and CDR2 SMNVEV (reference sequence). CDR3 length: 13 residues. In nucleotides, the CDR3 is TGTGCCAGCAGTTTGACAGGGGGTGCAGGCTACACCTTC. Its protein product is CASSLTGGAGYTF.

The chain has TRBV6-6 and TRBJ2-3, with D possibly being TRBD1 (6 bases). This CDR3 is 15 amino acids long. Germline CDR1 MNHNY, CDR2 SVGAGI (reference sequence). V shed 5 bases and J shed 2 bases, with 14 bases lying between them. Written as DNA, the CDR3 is TGTGCCAGCAGTCCCACAGGGTCCTACACAGATACGCAGTATTTT. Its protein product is CASSPTGSYTDTQYF.

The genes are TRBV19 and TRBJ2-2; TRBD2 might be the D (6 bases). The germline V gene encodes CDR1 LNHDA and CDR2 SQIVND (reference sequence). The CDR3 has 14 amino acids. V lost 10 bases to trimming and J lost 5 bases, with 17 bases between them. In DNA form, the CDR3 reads TGTGCCACCGCTCCCGGGACTCAGACCGGGGAGCTGTTTTTT. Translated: CATAPGTQTGELFF.